The 6 T cell receptor beta chains presented below share a single source sample, sequenced in a study of CD8 T cells in ankylosing spondylitis. TCRdb fed the 5' RACE reads into MiXCR, producing one record per CDR3 protein. The data contain 250,000 to 350,000 distinct CDR3 sequences, 20% of them singletons. Specimen: blood, either unsorted or a sorted T cell fraction (not recorded which). These receptors were taken from a male donor with ankylosing spondylitis or in good health (not recorded which).

The CDR3: CASSHQRGKGEQFF. CDR3 sequence (DNA): TGTGCCAGCAGCCACCAGCGGGGGAAAGGGGAGCAGTTCTTC. The gene calls are TRBV14 and TRBJ2-1, with TRBD2 matching 8 bases. V was clipped by 3 bases and J by 10 bases; unmatched bases: 8. The germline CDR1 and CDR2 sequences are SGHDN and FVKESK. The CDR3 loop spans 14 amino acids.

This clonotype was seen just once. The V gene is TRBV19, the J gene TRBJ1-2; maybe TRBD1 (5 bases). V lost 7 bases and J lost 1, with 10 bases in between. The CDR3 runs to 13 residues. Germline CDR1 is LNHDA and CDR2 is SQIVND (reference sequence). Here the CDR3 reads CASTQGHNYGYTF. CDR3 DNA: TGTGCCAGTACCCAAGGACATAACTATGGCTACACCTTC.

The chain is built from TRBV20-1 and TRBJ2-7, with 11 bases that match TRBD2. V lost 1 base, J lost 2 bases, and 7 bases stayed unmatched. The length of the CDR3 is 16 residues. Looked up from germline, CDR1 is DFQATT and CDR2 is SNEGSKA (reference sequence). CDR3 in amino acids: CSARALAGGPTYEQYV. The CDR3 DNA follows: TGCAGTGCTAGAGCCTTAGCGGGGGGGCCGACCTACGAGCAGTACGTC.

This clonotype was counted between two and nine times. The chain is built from TRBV5-1 and TRBJ2-1; D might be TRBD1 (6 bases). CDR1 is SGHRS, CDR2 YFSETQ, per germline. The length of the CDR3 is 16 residues. V was pared by 4 bases and J by 2 bases, with 16 bases between. In DNA form, the CDR3 reads TGCGCCAGCAGCCCCAAACCCAGGGGTGCCTACAATGAGCAGTTCTTC. Translation gives CASSPKPRGAYNEQFF.

The table lists this clonotype with a few counts. The rearrangement uses TRBV20-1 and TRBJ2-5; the match to TRBD1 covers 7 bases. The germline V gene encodes CDR1 DFQATT and CDR2 SNEGSKA (reference sequence). This CDR3 has 15 amino acids. The V and J ends lost 3 bases and 0 bases, in that order; junction bases with no gene match: 7. CDR3 loop: CSASRGQTYQETQYF. CDR3 nucleotides: TGCAGTGCTAGCCGGGGACAGACGTACCAAGAGACCCAGTACTTC.

The sample holds one count of this clonotype. V is TRBV6-2 or TRBV6-3 and J is TRBJ1-1, with 7 bases fitting TRBD1. J was trimmed by 0 bases and V by 5 bases; bases with no gene match: 12. CDR1 is MNHEY and CDR2 is SVGEGT in the germline V gene. This CDR3 contains 17 residues. CDR3 region: CASSTDRAGGMNTEAFF. CDR3 nucleotides: TGTGCCAGCAGTACAGACAGGGCTGGGGGTATGAACACTGAAGCTTTCTTT.